This is a list of T cell receptor beta chains from one sample in a study of blood T cell repertoires in COVID-19. Only in-frame clones appear in the TCRdb table, and some are missing; sequencing was by immunoSEQ multiplex PCR. The sample records a few hundred thousand clones, around nine tenths being singletons. Sequencing used peripheral blood. These receptors came from a woman in her 70s with active or convalescent COVID-19. Both conserved end residues are trimmed from each CDR3.

j_call v_call cdr3_aa
TRBJ1-2 TRBV4-3 ASSQDFGTGGSYGYT
TRBJ1-1 TRBV11-1 ASSHFGTPNTEAF
TRBJ1-1 TRBV29-1 SVYLSTEAF
TRBJ2-1 TRBV6-2/TRBV6-3 ASSRTVNEQF
TRBJ1-6 TRBV27 ASSLRRSSQTVFPLH
TRBJ1-4 TRBV18 ASSRSTGLLTNEKLF
TRBJ1-3 TRBV20-1 SASFSGGTIY
TRBJ1-1 TRBV2 ASKNDSPEAF
TRBJ1-5 TRBV6-2/TRBV6-3 ASSYGGPGEGQPQH
TRBJ2-2 TRBV2 ASSSQGTGELF
TRBJ2-1 TRBV5-1 ASSYTGSEQF
TRBJ2-3 TRBV12-3/TRBV12-4 ASSLGGVGTQY
TRBJ2-7 TRBV20-1 SASGSYEQY
TRBJ2-3 TRBV28 ASSLWDLAGGPGTQY
TRBJ1-1 TRBV6-4 ASSERGRAEAF
TRBJ2-7 TRBV14 ASSVGPYRGSYEQY
TRBJ1-2 TRBV6-2/TRBV6-3 ASSYALRNRGAGYGYT
TRBJ1-2 TRBV3-1/TRBV3-2 ASSLTGTYGYT
TRBJ2-7 TRBV6-5 ASTRQGTYEQY
TRBJ2-1 TRBV29-1 SVENPGLARLNEQF
TRBJ2-1 TRBV10-3 AITPDTTYNEQF
TRBJ1-1 TRBV6-2/TRBV6-3 ASSPPGAF
TRBJ1-5 TRBV12-3/TRBV12-4 ASSLGEAQH
TRBJ2-2 TRBV6-1 ASSEAGEGSNTGELF
TRBJ1-1 TRBV2 ASGDRGEFMAF
TRBJ2-7 TRBV27 ASRGTSPYEQY
TRBJ2-3 TRBV5-5 ASSLATATDTQY
TRBJ1-1 TRBV18 ASSPTGFQQAF
TRBJ1-6 TRBV5-4 ASSFDRVNSPLH
TRBJ2-6 TRBV6-5 ASSYGQAGANVLT
TRBJ2-3 TRBV9 ASGRTIPTDTQY
TRBJ1-1 TRBV18 ASSQGSGVNTEAF
TRBJ2-1 TRBV5-1 ASSFLTMTGGSYNEQF
TRBJ2-7 TRBV9 ASSVTAGTGASEQY
TRBJ2-7 TRBV27 ASSLSKSWAGSYEQY
TRBJ1-5 TRBV10-2 ASSESGLQPQH
TRBJ2-1 TRBV19 ASTVRHPYNEQF
TRBJ1-6 TRBV19 ASGGRGSPLH
TRBJ1-1 TRBV5-1 ASRYDRGRGNTEAF
TRBJ1-1 TRBV5-5 ASSLGQGAFTEAF
TRBJ1-4 TRBV19 ASTPRGGQVRRKLF
TRBJ1-1 TRBV7-2 ASSKTHRVEAF
TRBJ1-4 TRBV19 ASSIGQANEKLF
TRBJ1-2 TRBV5-1 ASSSEFQTNYGYT
TRBJ1-6 TRBV7-9 AITHIQGNSPLH
TRBJ2-3 TRBV10-3 AISLTDTDTQY
TRBJ2-7 TRBV7-9 ASSLERLAGGLWGYEQY
TRBJ1-4 TRBV10-2 ASGTSRGGGEKLF
TRBJ2-7 TRBV6-5 ASRFLRDYSYEQY
TRBJ1-1 TRBV6-5 ASRGENPEAF
TRBJ2-7 TRBV15 ATSTSGRGYEQY
TRBJ2-1 TRBV5-4 ASSSTGEHEQF
TRBJ1-2 TRBV7-2 ASSLAGVGGDGYT
TRBJ1-2 TRBV4-3 ASSQEATAGYGYT
TRBJ2-2 TRBV19 ASSIVPRGSLAGANTGELF
TRBJ1-1 TRBV18 ASSPPGVEAF
TRBJ1-1 TRBV10-2 ASRDFSLDTEAF
TRBJ2-7 TRBV11-1 ASARSRSYEQY
TRBJ1-2 TRBV27 ASSSRIGTASGGYT
TRBJ1-2 TRBV2 ASSGTGTAYGYT